One and the same sample provided the 7 T cell receptor beta chains below, sequenced in a study of Ad26.COV2.S vaccination and SARS-CoV-2 variants. Using immunoSEQ multiplex PCR, the repertoire was profiled, and TCRdb retains in-frame clones only, with some absent. This sample has about 39,000 clones; roughly 80% occur once, and the top ten carry less than 50%. Specimen: peripheral blood, collected after recovery from COVID-19. The receptors were sampled from a human donor who had recovered from COVID-19.

The chain employs TRBV5-1 and TRBJ2-2, with TRBD2 identical over 12 bases. Unmatched junction bases numbered 5, after V lost 3 bases and J lost 2 bases. This CDR3 spans 17 amino acids. The V gene's germline CDR1 is SGHRS and CDR2 YFSETQ. The CDR3 here is CASSSRLAGANTGELFF. In DNA form, the CDR3 reads TGCGCCAGCAGCTCCCGACTAGCGGGGGCCAACACCGGGGAGCTGTTTTTT.

This sequence joins TRBV6-5 and TRBJ1-1; TRBD1 agrees at 7 bases. This CDR3 region has 13 residues. The trim removed 6 bases at V and 1 base at J, leaving 2 bases unmatched. Germline V gene data show CDR1 as MNHEY and CDR2 as SVGAGI. The CDR3 sequence is CASRGGWNTEAFF. CDR3 bases: TGTGCCAGCAGAGGGGGCTGGAACACTGAAGCTTTCTTT.

In this sample, this clone turned up once. This sequence joins TRBV5-1 and TRBJ1-2; TRBD1 matches 11 bases. V was pared by 4 bases and J by 8 bases, with 10 bases of the junction left unmatched. This CDR3 is built from 15 residues. Germline CDR1 is SGHRS and CDR2 is YFSETQ. CDR3 sequence (DNA): TGCGCCAGCAGCACATTAGGACAGGGGGCGAAGGGCTACACCTTC. Encoded protein: CASSTLGQGAKGYTF.

V gene TRBV2 combines with J gene TRBJ1-5; D ambiguous. V lost 0 bases and J lost 1, with 10 bases in between. CDR3 length equals 16 residues. The germline gives CDR1 SNHLY, CDR2 FYNNEI. Written as DNA, the CDR3 is TGTGCCAGCAGTGAAGCGCGACGGAAAAGCAATCAGCCCCAGCATTTT. Translation gives CASSEARRKSNQPQHF.

The gene calls are TRBV2 and TRBJ1-1, with D possibly matching TRBD1 (6 bases). Germline CDR1 and CDR2: SNHLY and FYNNEI. V lost 6 bases and J lost 1, with 9 bases in between. The CDR3 length is 13 residues. The chain's CDR3 is CASSPQGNTEAFF. DNA of the CDR3: TGTGCCAGCAGCCCACAGGGGAACACTGAAGCTTTCTTT.

The rearrangement links TRBV24-1 to TRBJ2-1; 7 bases fit TRBD2. The germline gives CDR1 KGHDR, CDR2 SFDVKD. The length of the CDR3 is 15 residues. Trimming at V came to 3 bases and at J to 4 bases, leaving 5 bases not matched to a gene. This CDR3 is CATSDGASGYNEQFF. CDR3 bases: TGTGCCACCAGTGATGGGGCTAGCGGATACAATGAGCAGTTCTTC.

The gene calls are TRBV10-3 and TRBJ2-1, with no clear D. With 0 bases removed from V and 1 base from J, the gap between germline ends came to 7 bases. CDR1 ENHRY and CDR2 SYGVKD come from the germline V gene. This CDR3 is 15 amino acids long. The CDR3 DNA sequence: TGTGCCATCAGTGAGTCCGTCGGGTCCTACAATGAGCAGTTCTTC. Translation gives CAISESVGSYNEQFF.